The 15 T cell receptor beta chains in this list originate from one sample, sequenced in a study of graft-versus-host responses after intestinal transplantation (TCRdb year 2021). Library preparation employed the immunoSEQ multiplex PCR assay. TCRdb limited this immuneACCESS table to in-frame rearrangements with V and J called. A share of clones is missing; checked studies link under half to unresolved V genes, and the rest is unexplained. The sample table records under 20,000 clones; 35% to 40% of these occur just once. Together, the top ten hold approximately 2% of the sample. The sample's time point, from its label and the paper: cells obtained before transplantation from donor or recipient. Sequences were derived from alloreactive CD4+ T cells from a mixed lymphocyte reaction culture, sampled before transplantation. In the paper's terms, the cell subset or site label means: CFSE-low proliferating T cells sorted from approximately 6-day pre-transplant mixed lymphocyte reaction (GvH or HvG direction). The receptors derive from a human patient who was an organ donor for intestinal transplantation.

The chain couples TRBV6-1 to TRBJ1-1; 10 nucleotides match TRBD1. The ends lost 6 bases at V and 4 bases at J; junction bases unmatched: 5. The germline CDR1 and CDR2 sequences are MNHNS and SASEGT. The CDR3 loop spans 14 amino acids. The CDR3 reads CASRMTGGPTEAFF. CDR3 DNA sequence: TGTGCCAGCAGGATGACAGGGGGCCCCACTGAAGCTTTCTTT.

This clone has more than one count but fewer than ten. Its ends do not fully match the called genes, so a read error is possible. The chain uses TRBV15 and TRBJ2-7; TRBD1 matches 7 bases. CDR1 and CDR2 from the germline V gene are LNHNV and YYDKDF (reference sequence). The CDR3 covers 13 residues. The CDR3: CATSRDRVYEQYF. The CDR3 coding sequence is TGTGCCACCAGCCGAGACAGGGTTTACGAGCAGTACTTC.

In its sample, this clone was seen a few times. CDR3 loop: CASSPAGEGSVELFF. The CDR3 DNA is TGTGCCAGCAGCCCCGCTGGGGAGGGCAGCGTGGAGCTGTTTTTT. The chain couples TRBV4-2 to TRBJ2-2; 7 positions agree with TRBD2. Germline values: CDR1 LGHNA, CDR2 YNFKEQ. V dropped 4 bases and J dropped 10; count of bases not matched to a gene: 12. The CDR3 consists of 15 residues.

The rearrangement links TRBV14 to TRBJ2-7, with 9 bases that match TRBD1. This CDR3 is 16 amino acids long. Trimming at V came to 6 bases and at J to 7 bases, leaving 16 bases not matched to a gene. Looked up from germline, CDR1 is SGHDN and CDR2 is FVKESK. The CDR3 region has the DNA TGTGCCAGCAGGTCACGGACAGGGGATGACACTAAAGAGCAGTACTTC. It encodes CASRSRTGDDTKEQYF.

Only a few counts were recorded for this clone. Here the CDR3 reads CASPRTSGRNTGELFF. CDR3 coding DNA: TGTGCCAGCCCAAGGACTAGCGGGAGGAACACCGGGGAGCTGTTTTTT. The chain carries TRBV9 and TRBJ2-2; 13 bases line up with TRBD2. V dropped 7 bases and J dropped 1; count of bases not matched to a gene: 4. This CDR3 spans 16 amino acids. Germline CDR1 SGDLS, CDR2 YYNGEE.

The table lists this clone with a count of one. The chain is built from TRBV9 and TRBJ2-1, with D possibly being TRBD1 (6 bases). Per the germline V gene, CDR1 is SGDLS and CDR2 is YYNGEE. The CDR3 consists of 18 residues. Between the trimmed V and J ends, which lost 0 bases and 5 bases, there was a span of 21 bases. For the CDR3, the DNA is TGTGCCAGCAGCGTAGGCCCCAGGGGCCCACTGCCCAACAATGAGCAGTTCTTC. Translation: CASSVGPRGPLPNNEQFF.

In this sample, this clone turned up a few times. V usage is TRBV9 and J usage is TRBJ1-2; 10 bases map to TRBD1. The CDR3 is 14 residues long. Germline CDR1 SGDLS, CDR2 YYNGEE. Unmatched junction bases numbered 4, after V lost 0 bases and J lost 8 bases. This CDR3 is CASSVVGTGEGYTF. DNA of the CDR3: TGTGCCAGCAGCGTAGTCGGGACAGGGGAAGGCTACACCTTC.

By share, this clone ranks as medium-sized. The gene calls are TRBV6-6 and TRBJ2-3; D is uncertain. The CDR3 runs to 14 residues. In germline, CDR1 is MNHNY, CDR2 SVGAGI (reference sequence). The V end was cut by 5 bases, the J end by 2 bases, with 11 bases between. The CDR3 spells CASSDAPDTDTQYF. The CDR3 coding sequence is TGTGCCAGCAGTGACGCCCCGGACACAGATACGCAGTATTTT.

This chain joins TRBV5-5 and TRBJ2-5; D may match TRBD1 or TRBD2 (7 bases each). This CDR3 has 13 amino acids. Germline values: CDR1 SGHKS, CDR2 YYEKEE (reference sequence). V dropped 5 bases and J dropped 6 bases, with 14 bases sitting between them. The CDR3 region is CASRGGGAKTQYF. For the CDR3, the DNA is TGTGCCAGCAGGGGAGGGGGCGCAAAGACCCAGTACTTC.

This clone qualifies as medium-sized (0.01 to 0.1%). The chain joins TRBV7-3 to TRBJ2-3; 9 nucleotides align to TRBD2. The V and J ends lost 4 bases and 5 bases, in that order; junction bases with no gene match: 4. The length of the CDR3 is 14 residues. Germline assignment: CDR1 SGHTA and CDR2 FQGTGA. The CDR3 region has the DNA TGTGCCAGCAGCTCAGGACTAGCGAGAGATACGCAGTATTTT. It encodes CASSSGLARDTQYF.

This clone was counted only a few times. The rearrangement uses TRBV5-7 and TRBJ1-1; D remains unclear. TRBV5-7 has ORF status, its function being uncertain. The ends were cut back, 1 base at V and 7 bases at J, with 8 bases in the middle. There are 12 residues in the CDR3. CDR3 sequence: CASSLNADEAFF. CDR3 DNA: TGTGCCAGCAGCTTGAATGCAGATGAAGCTTTCTTT.

The chain joins TRBV6-1 to TRBJ1-3; D is uncertain. The CDR3 consists of 11 residues. Germline V gene sequence: CDR1 MNHNS, CDR2 SASEGT. Trimming removed 9 bases from V and 4 bases from J, with 7 bases in between. The CDR3 reads CASGTGNTIYF. CDR3 DNA sequence: TGTGCCAGTGGAACCGGAAACACCATATATTTT.

There are a few counts of this clone. CDR3 nucleotides: TGTGCCAGCAGCCCCGCTAGCGGGAGATACAATGAGCAGTTCTTC. Its protein product is CASSPASGRYNEQFF. V and J are TRBV7-2 and TRBJ2-1; 10 bases are a match to TRBD2. The CDR3 totals 15 residues. Germline V gene data show CDR1 as SGHTA and CDR2 as FQGNSA. Trimming took 5 bases from V and 4 from J; bases not matched to a gene: 5.

This clone was seen a handful of times. The CDR3 nucleotides read TGTGCCAGCAGTTACTCACCGGGACTAGAATCGGAGCAGTACTTC. Protein product: CASSYSPGLESEQYF. The chain links TRBV6-5 to TRBJ2-7, with 8 bases matching TRBD2. The length of the CDR3 is 15 residues. V shed 0 bases, J shed 7 bases, and the junction held 8 bases outside the gene matches. Germline V CDR1 and CDR2: MNHEY, SVGAGI.

The chain joins TRBV18 to TRBJ1-2; the match to TRBD1 covers 7 bases. Unmatched junction bases numbered 2, after V lost 1 base and J lost 3 bases. The CDR3 extends over 14 amino acids. Per germline, CDR1 KGHSH and CDR2 LQKENI. This chain's CDR3 is CASSPRTGDYGYTF. DNA for the CDR3: TGTGCCAGCTCACCACGGACAGGAGACTATGGCTACACCTTC.